The 32 T cell receptor beta chains below were found in one sample sequenced in a study of T-cell memory formation after mild COVID-19. TCRdb fed the 5' RACE reads into MiXCR, producing one record per CDR3 protein. Of more than 350,000 distinct CDR3 sequences listed, around a fifth are singletons. The specimen sequenced was PBMCs or a T cell subset sorted from them (not recorded which). These receptors were collected from an adult woman who had mild COVID-19 (a few samples of this study predate the infection). Cell type and time point are not known.

CDR3 DNA sequence: TGTGCCAGCAGTGAGGACAGGAACTCCTACGAGCAGTACTTC. Translation: CASSEDRNSYEQYF. The V call is TRBV28, the J call TRBJ2-7, with TRBD1 identical over 7 bases. The J segment lost 0 bases and the V segment lost 5 bases, leaving 4 bases of the junction unmatched. Germline CDR1 and CDR2: MDHEN and SYDVKM. This CDR3 comprises 14 residues. The variable domain in full, completed from reference TRBV28 and TRBJ2-7, reads DVKVTQSSRYLVKRTGEKVFLECVQDMDHENMFWYRQDPGLGLRLIYFSYDVKMKEKGDIPEGYSVSREKKERFSLILESASTNQTSMYLCASSEDRNSYEQYFGPGTRLTVT.

The chain recombines TRBV4-2 with TRBJ2-5, with 8 bases lining up with TRBD2. The V gene end was trimmed by 3 bases and the J gene end by 5 bases; junction bases not matched to a gene: 8. The germline gives CDR1 LGHNA, CDR2 YNFKEQ. There are 15 residues in the CDR3. The CDR3, as DNA: TGTGCCAGCAGCCAGGCCAGCGGGAGTGAGGAGACCCAGTACTTC. Translating gives CASSQASGSEETQYF.

This clonotype was found many times. The chain joins TRBV20-1 to TRBJ2-5; 9 positions agree with TRBD2. The germline V gene has CDR1 DFQATT and CDR2 SNEGSKA (reference sequence). The CDR3 length is 13 residues. Trimming cost V 0 bases and J 14 bases; bases outside gene matches: 10. CDR3 coding DNA: TGCAGTGCTAGAGAGACCATAGCGGGACTAGCTTACTTC. It codes for CSARETIAGLAYF.

This clonotype was found a few times. The rearrangement links TRBV5-1 to TRBJ1-4; 7 bases map to TRBD1. CDR1 is SGHRS and CDR2 is YFSETQ in the germline V gene. J was trimmed by 8 bases and V by 0 bases; bases with no gene match: 7. This CDR3 is built from 15 residues. The CDR3 region is CASSLAGTEWEKLFF. The CDR3 DNA is TGCGCCAGCAGCTTGGCCGGGACAGAATGGGAAAAACTGTTTTTT.

This clonotype was counted between two and nine times. The chain joins TRBV7-6 to TRBJ2-7, with D perhaps matching TRBD1 (5 bases). The length of the CDR3 is 14 residues. Germline-derived CDR1 and CDR2 are SGHVS and FNYEAQ. V was cut by 3 bases and J by 4 bases, with 13 bases left in between. The CDR3 reads CASSLKGLDYEQYF. In DNA, the CDR3 is TGTGCCAGCAGCTTGAAGGGGTTGGATTACGAGCAGTACTTC.

The J gene is TRBJ1-1, the V gene TRBV7-9; D possibly corresponds to TRBD1 (5 bases). Germline lookup yields CDR1 SEHNR and CDR2 FQNEAQ (reference sequence). CDR3 length: 15 residues. The V and J ends lost 2 bases and 0 bases respectively, with 10 bases between them. The CDR3 reads CASSLLGTLNTEAFF. CDR3 coding DNA: TGTGCCAGCAGCTTACTCGGGACGCTGAACACTGAAGCTTTCTTT.

The chain has TRBV27 and TRBJ2-6, with D hard to call. The CDR3 extends over 14 amino acids. V lost 5 bases to trimming and J lost 1 base, with 6 bases between them. CDR1 is MNHEY and CDR2 is SMNVEV in the germline V gene (reference sequence). The CDR3 sequence is CASSGLSGANVLTF. In DNA, the CDR3 is TGTGCCAGCAGTGGGCTTTCTGGGGCCAACGTCCTGACTTTC.

The V call is TRBV6-5, the J call TRBJ1-2; D is unclear. The CDR3 is 14 residues long. V was pared by 4 bases and J by 8 bases, with 17 bases between. CDR1 is MNHEY and CDR2 is SVGAGI in the germline V gene. The CDR3 nucleotides are TGTGCCAGCAGTTTAGGGAGAGGTATGGAGGGCTACACCTTC. Its translation is CASSLGRGMEGYTF.

This clonotype was found a few times. This chain uses TRBV7-9 with TRBJ2-7; TRBD1 aligns across 11 bases. CDR1 is SEHNR and CDR2 is FQNEAQ in the germline V gene (reference sequence). The CDR3 is 15 amino acids. Losses at the gene ends were 5 bases for V and 1 base for J; bases not matched to a gene: 4. The CDR3 bases are TGTGCCAGCAGCATGGGACAGGGGGAATCCTACGAGCAGTACTTC. Amino acids: CASSMGQGESYEQYF. The whole variable domain, remainder taken from reference TRBV7-9 and TRBJ2-7, is DTGVSQNPRHKITKRGQNVTFRCDPISEHNRLYWYRQTLGQGPEFLTYFQNEAQLEKSRLLSDRFSAERPKGSFSTLEIQRTEQGDSAMYLCASSMGQGESYEQYFGPGTRLTVT.

The genes are TRBV24-1 and TRBJ2-1, with 9 bases identical to TRBD1. V lost 4 bases to trimming and J lost 6 bases; unmatched junction nucleotides: 3. The CDR3 is 14 amino acids. Germline CDR1 is KGHDR and CDR2 is SFDVKD. The CDR3: CATSESDRGNEQFF. In DNA, the CDR3 is TGTGCCACCAGTGAGTCGGACAGGGGCAATGAGCAGTTCTTC.

This chain links TRBV9 with TRBJ2-3; the D gene is possibly TRBD2 (6 bases). The germline CDR1 and CDR2 sequences are SGDLS and YYNGEE. Between the trimmed V and J ends, which lost 1 base and 4 bases, there was a span of 13 bases. The CDR3 runs 15 residues. The CDR3 sequence is CASSVWGEEADTQYF. In DNA, the CDR3 is TGTGCCAGCAGCGTATGGGGGGAAGAGGCAGATACGCAGTATTTT.

This clonotype was counted ten times or more. The CDR3 sequence is CASSLGPTDTQYF. DNA of the CDR3: TGCGCCAGCAGCTTGGGGCCCACAGATACGCAGTATTTT. This rearrangement joins TRBV5-1 to TRBJ2-3, with D unresolved. From germline, CDR1 is SGHRS and CDR2 YFSETQ. CDR3 length: 13 amino acids. Between the trimmed V and J ends, which lost 0 bases and 2 bases, there was a span of 4 bases.

The chain links TRBV4-1 to TRBJ2-5, with 8 nucleotides matching TRBD2. Germline CDR1 and CDR2: MGHRA and YSYEKL. After removal of 0 bases from V and 5 bases from J, the junction contained 8 bases not matched to a gene. This CDR3 has 16 amino acids. The CDR3, as DNA: TGCGCCAGCAGCCAAGATGGGGCGGGGGGAATGGAGACCCAGTACTTC. This translates into CASSQDGAGGMETQYF.

This clonotype was picked up a small number of times. Relative to the germline gene, one junction end is altered; a read error may explain this. This sequence joins TRBV9 and TRBJ1-2; possibly TRBD1 for D (5 bases). The germline gives CDR1 SGDLS, CDR2 YYNGEE. CDR3 length: 17 amino acids. The CDR3 coding sequence is TGTGCCAGCACCGTAAACCCAGGGAACACGGGGGGGTATGGCTACACCTTC. It yields the protein CASTVNPGNTGGYGYTF.

This clonotype was found a few times. The chain employs TRBV12-3 or TRBV12-4 and TRBJ2-7; D gene uncertain. Trimming shortened V by 8 bases and J by 7 bases, and 15 bases separated the two germline ends. The CDR3 is 12 residues long. The CDR3 spells CASSHTAREQYF. CDR3 coding DNA: TGTGCCAGCTCGCACACCGCTCGGGAGCAGTACTTC.

J is TRBJ1-3 and V is TRBV9, with D possibly being TRBD1 (5 bases). Germline V gene sequence: CDR1 SGDLS, CDR2 YYNGEE. CDR3 length equals 15 residues. Trimming removed 4 bases at V and 0 bases at J, with 11 bases between. The CDR3 spells CASSPDSGSGNTIYF. The CDR3 DNA sequence: TGTGCCAGCAGCCCCGACAGTGGCTCTGGAAACACCATATATTTT.

The V call is TRBV12-3 or TRBV12-4, the J call TRBJ1-3, with no clear D. V shed 8 bases and J shed 3 bases, with 14 bases lying between them. The CDR3 has 14 residues. The CDR3 is CASYLYPGGNTIYF. CDR3 DNA: TGTGCCAGCTATTTATATCCCGGTGGAAACACCATATATTTT.

This chain uses TRBV7-2 with TRBJ2-5, with a tentative D call TRBD1 (6 bases). Germline CDR1 and CDR2: SGHTA and FQGNSA. This CDR3 contains 14 residues. Trimming left V 5 bases short and J 4 bases short, with 14 bases between. Here the CDR3 DNA reads TGTGCCAGCAGCCACGGAACAGGGACAGAGACCCAGTACTTC. Its translation is CASSHGTGTETQYF.

V gene TRBV29-1 combines with J gene TRBJ1-2, with D possibly being TRBD1 (6 bases). The CDR3 is 13 residues long. Germline CDR1 reads SQVTM; CDR2 reads ANQGSEA. The V and J ends lost 4 bases and 2 bases respectively, with 11 bases between them. This chain's CDR3 is CSVAPGANYGYTF. The CDR3 DNA is TGCAGCGTTGCCCCAGGGGCCAACTATGGCTACACCTTC.

To note about this clonotype: Mismatch with germline at one junction end may stem from a read error. The genes are TRBV6-1 and TRBJ2-3; 7 nucleotides line up with TRBD2. Germline CDR1 is MNHNS and CDR2 is SASEGT. This CDR3 has 14 residues. Here the CDR3 reads CAISIPGGIDTQYF. CDR3 DNA: TGTGCCATCAGTATCCCCGGGGGGATAGATACGCAGTATTTT.

This chain connects TRBV5-1 to TRBJ2-7; TRBD2 matches at 8 bases. The CDR3 is made up of 15 amino acids. V shed 6 bases, J shed 3 bases, and the junction held 11 bases outside the gene matches. CDR1 is SGHRS, CDR2 YFSETQ, per germline. The CDR3 is CASTQSGSDYYEQYF. For the CDR3, the DNA is TGCGCCAGCACCCAGAGCGGGAGCGATTACTACGAGCAGTACTTC. Based on the CDR3 plus reference TRBV5-1 and TRBJ2-7, the full variable domain is KAGVTQTPRYLIKTRGQQVTLSCSPISGHRSVSWYQQTPGQGLQFLFEYFSETQRNKGNFPGRFSGRQFSNSRSEMNVSTLELGDSALYLCASTQSGSDYYEQYFGPGTRLTVT.

J is TRBJ1-1 and V is TRBV5-6, with D possibly matching TRBD1 (5 bases). The ends were cut back, 4 bases at V and 8 bases at J, with 24 bases in the middle. Germline V gives CDR1 SGHDT, CDR2 YYEEEE. This CDR3 has 16 residues. The CDR3 DNA is TGTGCCAGCAGCCGTAACGGTCTCGGTGGGGGAACCGAAGCTTTCTTT. This encodes CASSRNGLGGGTEAFF.

V usage is TRBV7-2 and J usage is TRBJ2-5, with D possibly being TRBD1 (6 bases). This CDR3 is 13 amino acids long. Trimming pared 5 bases from V and 3 bases from J, leaving 10 bases between. Germline-derived CDR1 and CDR2 are SGHTA and FQGNSA. Here the CDR3 DNA reads TGTGCCAGCAGCCCCTACAGGGAAGAGACCCAGTACTTC. Its protein is CASSPYREETQYF.

The rearrangement links TRBV20-1 to TRBJ2-1, with D perhaps matching TRBD2 (6 bases). Germline CDR1 reads DFQATT; CDR2 reads SNEGSKA (reference sequence). V was trimmed by 0 bases and J by 4 bases, leaving 13 bases between them. This CDR3 has 15 residues. CDR3 region: CSARDLSGLYNEQFF. As DNA, the CDR3 is TGCAGTGCTAGAGATCTAAGCGGGCTTTACAATGAGCAGTTCTTC.

V is TRBV3-1 and J is TRBJ1-1, with 7 positions matching TRBD1. J lost 2 bases, V lost 0 bases, and 6 bases had no gene match. The CDR3 is 16 amino acids. CDR1 LGHDT and CDR2 YNNKEL come from the germline V gene (reference sequence). The CDR3 DNA reads as TGTGCCAGCAGCCAAGACGGGAACAGGGGAAACACTGAAGCTTTCTTT. This encodes CASSQDGNRGNTEAFF.

Only a few counts were recorded for this clonotype. The V and J genes are TRBV20-1 and TRBJ1-4, with D hard to call. Trimming shortened V by 2 bases and J by 6 bases, and 7 bases separated the two germline ends. The CDR3 length is 12 residues. Germline CDR1 reads DFQATT; CDR2 reads SNEGSKA (reference sequence). The CDR3 bases are TGCAGTGCTAGACGATCCTATGAAAAACTGTTTTTT. This codes for CSARRSYEKLFF.

This clonotype showed up many times. CDR3 region: CASSYSPFGTDTQYF. DNA for the CDR3: TGTGCCAGCAGTTATAGCCCCTTCGGTACAGATACGCAGTATTTT. This chain uses TRBV12-3 or TRBV12-4 with TRBJ2-3, with no clear D. Deletions cut 4 bases from V and 3 bases from J, with 14 bases between. The CDR3 totals 15 residues.

This clonotype has at least ten counts. V usage is TRBV20-1 and J usage is TRBJ1-2; D uncertain. Per germline, CDR1 DFQATT and CDR2 SNEGSKA (reference sequence). V dropped 3 bases and J dropped 7 bases, with 9 bases sitting between them. This CDR3 region has 11 residues. This CDR3 is CSASGNSGYTF. The CDR3 bases are TGCAGTGCTAGCGGGAACAGTGGCTACACCTTC.

The chain is built from TRBV7-8 and TRBJ2-5, with 9 bases fitting TRBD2. The CDR3 is 16 amino acids. V trimming: 4 bases; J trimming: 0 bases; junction bases outside the gene matches: 6. Germline CDR1 SGHVS, CDR2 FQNEAQ. The CDR3 DNA sequence: TGTGCCAGCAGCTCCACACAGCGGGGGGACCAAGAGACCCAGTACTTC. This codes for CASSSTQRGDQETQYF.

The table lists this clonotype with a few counts. V usage is TRBV7-2 and J usage is TRBJ2-6; no reliable D call. The CDR3 totals 16 residues. CDR1 is SGHTA, CDR2 FQGNSA, per germline. Trimming shortened V by 5 bases and J by 0 bases, and 11 bases separated the two germline ends. The CDR3 DNA sequence: TGTGCCAGCAGCGCCCAAGCTATCTCTGGGGCCAACGTCCTGACTTTC. This sequence encodes CASSAQAISGANVLTF.

The V call is TRBV7-8, the J call TRBJ2-4; D call uncertain. The CDR3 runs 11 residues. Germline loops: CDR1 SGHVS, CDR2 FQNEAQ. Trimming left V 1 base short and J 9 bases short, with 4 bases between. CDR3: CASSLGAIQYF. Here the CDR3 DNA reads TGTGCCAGCAGCTTAGGGGCCATTCAGTACTTC.

This clonotype was detected a few times. The rearrangement joins TRBV30 to TRBJ2-5; D ambiguous. CDR3 length: 10 amino acids. V lost 1 base to trimming and J lost 5 bases, with 2 bases between them. Germline V gene sequence: CDR1 GTSNPN, CDR2 SVGIG (reference sequence). The CDR3 protein is CAWSGETQYF. CDR3 bases: TGTGCCTGGAGTGGTGAGACCCAGTACTTC.